These 29 T cell receptor beta chains share one sample of origin, sequenced in a study of blood T cell repertoires in COVID-19. Profiled with immunoSEQ multiplex PCR; TCRdb holds only in-frame clones, not every one. The sample has 150,000 to 200,000 clones, approximately 88% seen once; the top ten hold roughly an eighth. The source material was peripheral blood. These TCRs come from a man between 18 and 35 years old with active or convalescent COVID-19.

The chain uses TRBV11-2 and TRBJ2-3; 7 bases match TRBD1. V lost 7 bases to trimming and J lost 6 bases; unmatched junction nucleotides: 16. This CDR3 spans 16 amino acids. From germline, CDR1 is SGHAT and CDR2 FQNNGV. As DNA, the CDR3 is TGTGCCAGCACCTCGGGGCGGCAGGGGGTATCGGATACGCAGTATTTT. Translated: CASTSGRQGVSDTQYF.

The rearrangement joins TRBV5-1 to TRBJ2-3, with a weak D call TRBD2 (5 bases). CDR3 size: 15 residues. Germline V lookup: CDR1 SGHRS, CDR2 YFSETQ. Trimming left V 7 bases short and J 4 bases short, with 19 bases between. The CDR3 nucleotides are TGCGCCAGCCAAAGTACTAGTGTTGGGGCAGATACGCAGTATTTT. It codes for CASQSTSVGADTQYF.

The V call is TRBV7-6, the J call TRBJ1-3; 7 positions match TRBD1. Germline loops: CDR1 SGHVS, CDR2 FNYEAQ. CDR3 length: 14 amino acids. Unmatched junction bases numbered 5, after V lost 5 bases and J lost 4 bases. CDR3 nucleotide sequence: TGTGCCAGCAGCCCATGGACAGGCGGAAACACCATATATTTT. Translated: CASSPWTGGNTIYF.

The V gene is TRBV12-3 or TRBV12-4, the J gene TRBJ1-1; D ambiguous. V lost 0 bases and J lost 12, with 14 bases in between. The CDR3 runs 13 residues. CDR3 sequence reads: CASSLAPLGRPFF. CDR3 DNA: TGTGCCAGCAGTTTAGCGCCTTTAGGGAGGCCTTTCTTT.

This chain uses TRBV5-4 with TRBJ1-6; D gene ambiguous. The germline gives CDR1 SGHNT, CDR2 YYREEE (reference sequence). Trimming took 0 bases from V and 7 from J, leaving 8 bases between them. This CDR3 spans 14 amino acids. The CDR3 DNA is TGTGCCAGCAGCTTGGGGGGAGGAAATTCACCCCTCCACTTT. This gives the protein CASSLGGGNSPLHF.

This clone showed up just a few times. The chain uses TRBV6-5 and TRBJ2-2, with 9 bases that match TRBD1. CDR1 and CDR2 from the germline V gene are MNHEY and SVGAGI. V gave up 11 bases and J gave up 2 bases; unmatched junction bases: 9. This CDR3 has 15 residues. The CDR3 DNA follows: TGTGCCGGCCGGGGGACAGGGATAAACACCGGGGAGCTGTTTTTT. It yields the protein CAGRGTGINTGELFF.

Concerning this clone: The junction departs from the called germline gene at one end, perhaps through a read error. The chain has TRBV5-1 and TRBJ1-2; 10 bases fit TRBD1. This CDR3 spans 15 amino acids. The germline gives CDR1 SGHRS, CDR2 YFSETQ. CDR3: CASSAGQGRHYGYTF. The CDR3 region has the DNA TGCGCCAGCAGCGCGGGACAGGGGAGGCACTACGGCTACACCTTC.

The chain links TRBV18 to TRBJ1-6; 8 bases align to TRBD1. Trimming removed 3 bases from V and 8 bases from J; junction bases left unmatched: 6. CDR1 and CDR2 (germline): KGHSH, LQKENI. This CDR3 contains 15 residues. CDR3 in DNA: TGTGCCAGCTCACCTACCGGGACAGGAGATTCACCCCTCCACTTT. The encoded protein is CASSPTGTGDSPLHF.

The rearrangement links TRBV19 to TRBJ2-2, with 10 bases fitting TRBD1. The CDR3 contains 16 residues. The J segment lost 4 bases and the V segment lost 6 bases, leaving 8 bases of the junction unmatched. Germline CDR1 LNHDA, CDR2 SQIVND (reference sequence). Here the CDR3 reads CASSNDRGLGTGELFF. The CDR3 nucleotides read TGTGCCAGTAGCAACGACAGGGGGCTGGGCACCGGGGAGCTGTTTTTT. Full variable domain (rest looked up from reference TRBV19 and TRBJ2-2): DGGITQSPKYLFRKEGQNVTLSCEQNLNHDAMYWYRQDPGQGLRLIYYSQIVNDFQKGDIAEGYSVSREKKESFPLTVTSAQKNPTAFYLCASSNDRGLGTGELFFGEGSRLTVL.

This rearrangement joins TRBV3-1 (or the pseudogene TRBV3-2) to TRBJ1-2; TRBD1 matches 10 bases. From germline, CDR1 is LGHDT and CDR2 YNNKEL (reference sequence). The CDR3 sequence is 15 residues long. The junction had 6 bases not matched to a gene; V was cut back by 6 bases and J by 2 bases. CDR3 protein: CASRRQGAANYGYTF. CDR3 nucleotides: TGTGCCAGCAGACGACAGGGGGCGGCCAACTATGGCTACACCTTC.

The rearrangement links TRBV24-1 to TRBJ2-1, with 9 bases that match TRBD1. The ends lost 10 bases at V and 7 bases at J; junction bases unmatched: 10. Germline CDR1 reads KGHDR; CDR2 reads SFDVKD. The CDR3 has 14 residues. In nucleotides, the CDR3 is TGTGCCACTAGCACCGGGACAGGGTGGAATGAGCAGTTCTTC. This sequence encodes CATSTGTGWNEQFF.

The gene calls are TRBV7-8 and TRBJ2-2, with D unclear. There are 12 residues in the CDR3. V was cut by 5 bases and J by 3 bases, with 4 bases left in between. Germline V gene sequence: CDR1 SGHVS, CDR2 FQNEAQ. Here the CDR3 reads CASSPYTGELFF. The CDR3 DNA is TGTGCCAGCAGCCCTTACACCGGGGAGCTGTTTTTT. The whole variable domain, remainder taken from reference TRBV7-8 and TRBJ2-2, is GAGVSQSPRYKVAKRGQDVALRCDPISGHVSLFWYQQALGQGPEFLTYFQNEAQLDKSGLPSDRFFAERPEGSVSTLKIQRTQQEDSAVYLCASSPYTGELFFGEGSRLTVL.

This clone is classed as medium-sized (0.01 to 0.1%). V usage is TRBV18 and J usage is TRBJ2-7; 10 bases agree with TRBD1. The CDR3 length is 16 residues. Germline values: CDR1 KGHSH, CDR2 LQKENI. V lost 2 bases to trimming and J lost 7 bases; unmatched junction nucleotides: 11. CDR3 sequence reads: CASSPMALDRGREQYF. CDR3 sequence (DNA): TGTGCCAGCTCACCAATGGCGCTGGACAGGGGGAGAGAGCAGTACTTC.

The chain recombines TRBV3-1 (or the pseudogene TRBV3-2) with TRBJ1-2; the D is unclear. The CDR3 is 15 residues long. Germline CDR1 reads LGHDT; CDR2 reads YNNKEL (reference sequence). Trimming pared 1 base from V and 8 bases from J, leaving 17 bases between. This CDR3 is CASSQGPLLSAGYTF. The CDR3, as DNA: TGTGCCAGCAGCCAAGGTCCCCTCCTAAGTGCGGGCTACACCTTC.

This clone was found a few times. The chain carries TRBV30 and TRBJ1-1, with TRBD1 matching over 7 bases. CDR1 GTSNPN and CDR2 SVGIG come from the germline V gene (reference sequence). This CDR3 region has 14 residues. V trimming: 5 bases; J trimming: 3 bases; junction bases outside the gene matches: 9. The CDR3 DNA follows: TGTGCCTGGTACAAGACAGGGAAGTACACTGAAGCTTTCTTT. It yields the protein CAWYKTGKYTEAFF.

CDR3 sequence: CASSLDAAGVVKKLFF. The CDR3 coding sequence is TGTGCCAGCAGCTTAGATGCGGCAGGGGTGGTGAAAAAACTGTTTTTT. The V call is TRBV7-9, the J call TRBJ1-4; TRBD1 might be the D (6 bases). V was pared by 1 base and J by 9 bases, with 18 bases between. The CDR3 loop spans 16 amino acids. Germline V gene sequence: CDR1 SEHNR, CDR2 FQNEAQ (reference sequence).

The chain uses TRBV6-5 and TRBJ1-6, with 9 bases identical to TRBD1. Losses at the gene ends were 6 bases for V and 7 bases for J; bases not matched to a gene: 7. The germline V gene has CDR1 MNHEY and CDR2 SVGAGI. This CDR3 has 15 residues. The CDR3 DNA reads TGTGCCAGCAGAACAACAGGGGGCCGAAATTCACCCCTCCACTTT. Encoded protein: CASRTTGGRNSPLHF.

V usage is TRBV3-1 (or the pseudogene TRBV3-2) and J usage is TRBJ1-1, with 8 positions matching TRBD1. With V trimmed by 3 bases and J by 7 bases, 4 bases remained unmatched. The CDR3 length is 13 residues. Per germline, CDR1 LGHDT and CDR2 YNNKEL (reference sequence). CDR3 loop: CASSQAGGYEAFF. Here the CDR3 DNA reads TGTGCCAGCAGCCAGGCAGGGGGCTATGAAGCTTTCTTT.

This sequence joins TRBV9 and TRBJ1-4, with D hard to call. Looked up from germline, CDR1 is SGDLS and CDR2 is YYNGEE. This CDR3 is 16 amino acids long. Trimming pared 0 bases from V and 2 bases from J, leaving 11 bases between. CDR3 nucleotide sequence: TGTGCCAGCAGCGTAGCGTCAAGAGCTACTAATGAAAAACTGTTTTTT. This codes for CASSVASRATNEKLFF.

Turning to this clone: One junction end does not reproduce the germline sequence, and a read error may be involved. The rearrangement uses TRBV4-2 and TRBJ2-7; possible D gene TRBD2, 6 bases. The CDR3 runs 11 residues. Germline V gene lookup returns CDR1 LGHNA and CDR2 YNFKEQ. As DNA, the CDR3 is TGTGCCAGCAGCCAAGGCGGGACTCCGGTATTC. It specifies CASSQGGTPVF.

The sample holds one count of this clone. The chain links TRBV15 to TRBJ1-3; D is ambiguous. The CDR3 consists of 16 residues. V lost 1 base and J lost 2, with 12 bases in between. CDR1 and CDR2 (germline): LNHNV, YYDKDF (reference sequence). CDR3 nucleotide sequence: TGTGCCACCAGCAGAGGAGAGAACTCTGCTGGAAACACCATATATTTT. Translated: CATSRGENSAGNTIYF.

The chain is built from TRBV11-2 and TRBJ1-2; D might be TRBD1 (6 bases). With 0 bases removed from V and 2 bases from J, the gap between germline ends came to 13 bases. The CDR3 length is 16 residues. From germline, CDR1 is SGHAT and CDR2 FQNNGV. CDR3 nucleotides: TGTGCCAGCAGCTTAGATCTGGCAGGGGTAAACTATGGCTACACCTTC. Translated: CASSLDLAGVNYGYTF.

The chain employs TRBV30 and TRBJ1-1; D call uncertain. This CDR3 region has 11 residues. The germline V gene has CDR1 GTSNPN and CDR2 SVGIG (reference sequence). Trimming stripped 7 bases from V and 1 base from J, with 7 bases between. In DNA form, the CDR3 reads TGTGCCTTAGAGCGGAACACTGAAGCTTTCTTT. Amino acid sequence: CALERNTEAFF.

This chain uses TRBV9 with TRBJ2-1; weak D call: TRBD2 (5 bases). The V end lost 3 bases, the J end lost 8 bases, and 18 bases lay between the germline ends. Germline V gene lookup returns CDR1 SGDLS and CDR2 YYNGEE. This CDR3 has 15 amino acids. DNA for the CDR3: TGTGCCAGCAGCGCAGACAAGCTTCGAGGGTATGAGCAGTTCTTC. This translates into CASSADKLRGYEQFF. Combining the CDR3 with reference TRBV9 and TRBJ2-1 gives the whole variable domain DSGVTQTPKHLITATGQRVTLRCSPRSGDLSVYWYQQSLDQGLQFLIQYYNGEERAKGNILERFSAQQFPDLHSELNLSSLELGDSALYFCASSADKLRGYEQFFGPGTRLTVL.

This rearrangement joins TRBV6-5 to TRBJ1-5; D ambiguous. V lost 2 bases and J lost 9, with 11 bases in between. The germline gives CDR1 MNHEY, CDR2 SVGAGI. The CDR3 length is 13 residues. CDR3 protein: CASSYRHPGPQHF. In nucleotides, the CDR3 is TGTGCCAGCAGTTACCGACACCCTGGGCCCCAGCATTTT.

The chain links TRBV5-1 to TRBJ2-3; D gene uncertain. Trimming removed 0 bases at V and 8 bases at J, with 16 bases between. CDR3 length: 15 residues. CDR1 and CDR2 from the germline V gene are SGHRS and YFSETQ. Here the CDR3 DNA reads TGCGCCAGCAGCTTGGGATTAGAGGTAGAAGGTACGCAGTATTTT. Translation gives CASSLGLEVEGTQYF.

The genes are TRBV19 and TRBJ1-5; 7 bases are a match to TRBD1. This CDR3 spans 14 amino acids. The V and J ends lost 11 bases and 1 base, in that order; junction bases with no gene match: 8. Germline lookup yields CDR1 LNHDA and CDR2 SQIVND (reference sequence). The CDR3 sequence is CASDDRASNQPQHF. CDR3 nucleotides: TGTGCCTCCGACGACAGGGCCAGCAATCAGCCCCAGCATTTT.

The chain's CDR3 is CASSSSGSPQETQYF. As DNA, the CDR3 is TGCGCCAGCAGCTCTAGCGGGAGTCCCCAAGAGACCCAGTACTTC. V is TRBV5-1 and J is TRBJ2-5; 10 nucleotides match TRBD2. CDR1 and CDR2 from the germline V gene are SGHRS and YFSETQ. The ends lost 3 bases at V and 1 base at J; junction bases unmatched: 3. The CDR3 loop spans 15 amino acids.

The chain recombines TRBV19 with TRBJ1-1; the D gene is possibly TRBD1 (5 bases). The V gene's germline CDR1 is LNHDA and CDR2 SQIVND (reference sequence). Trimming left V 6 bases short and J 0 bases short, with 8 bases between. The CDR3 has 13 amino acids. The CDR3 loop reads CASSQTVNTEAFF. CDR3 in DNA: TGTGCCAGTAGCCAGACAGTGAACACTGAAGCTTTCTTT.